This paragraph reports one TCR beta chain. These data originate in a study of T cell responses to AZD1222 COVID-19 vaccine. CDR3 size: 14 residues. Germline values: CDR1 SQVTM, CDR2 ANQGSEA. V lost 3 bases and J 1 base, leaving 12 bases between the germline ends. Sequenced by immunoSEQ multiplex PCR; TCRdb stores in-frame clones only, minus some. The sample carries about 110,000 clones, over 85% recorded once. Sequenced material: peripheral blood, taken 28 days after the second AZD1222 dose. The receptor comes from an adult who received the AZD1222 COVID-19 vaccine. The chain carries TRBV29-1 and TRBJ1-1; D is unresolved. In DNA form, the CDR3 reads TGCAGCGTTGATGTACGGCAGGCGAACACTGAAGCTTTCTTT. Translated: CSVDVRQANTEAFF.